This TCR beta chain originates from a study of beta chain features in type 1 diabetes. Expressed TCRB transcripts were sequenced because the entire RNA isolate underwent reverse transcription. Sequencing used immunoSEQ multiplex PCR; TCRdb keeps in-frame clones, though not all of them. The table has roughly 140,000 clones, about 7.3% seen once. J was trimmed by 5 bases and V by 5 bases; bases with no gene match: 7. Germline CDR1 and CDR2: KGHSH and LQKENI. This CDR3 region has 15 residues. Notes on the study in general: Sequencing from cDNA could over-represent high-TCR-expressing cells.

This clone was seen a few times. Its antigen is unknown. This clonotype was sampled from a man between 18 and 29 years old in good health. The chain couples TRBV18 to TRBJ2-7; 12 bases agree with TRBD2. The sequencing input was central memory CD4+ T cells from blood. The CDR3 sequence is CASSSSSGGVNEQYF. In DNA form, the CDR3 reads TGTGCCAGCTCATCATCTAGCGGGGGGGTCAACGAGCAGTACTTC. Full variable domain (rest looked up from reference TRBV18 and TRBJ2-7): NAGVMQNPRHLVRRRGQEARLRCSPMKGHSHVYWYRQLPEEGLKFMVYLQKENIIDESGMPKERFSAEFPKEGPSILRIQQVVRGDSAAYFCASSSSSGGVNEQYFGPGTRLTVT.